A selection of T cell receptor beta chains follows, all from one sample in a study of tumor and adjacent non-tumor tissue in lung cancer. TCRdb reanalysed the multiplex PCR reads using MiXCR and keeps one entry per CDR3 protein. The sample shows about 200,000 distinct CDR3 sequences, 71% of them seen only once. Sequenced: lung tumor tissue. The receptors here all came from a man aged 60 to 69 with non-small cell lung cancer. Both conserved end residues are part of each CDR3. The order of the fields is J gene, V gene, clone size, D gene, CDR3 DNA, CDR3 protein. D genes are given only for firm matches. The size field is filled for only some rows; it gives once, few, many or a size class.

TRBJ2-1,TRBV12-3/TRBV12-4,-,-,TGTGACAGCAGTTTAGGTCCGGGGCTCAATGAGCAGTTCTTC,CDSSLGPGLNEQFF
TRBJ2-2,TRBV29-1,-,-,TGCAGCGTTCAGACTGCCACCGGGCAGATGTCTTTT,CSVQTATGQMSF
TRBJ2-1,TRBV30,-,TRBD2,TGTGCCTGGAGTATAGTAGCGGGGTACAATGAGCAGTTCTTC,CAWSIVAGYNEQFF
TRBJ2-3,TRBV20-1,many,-,TGCAGTGCTAGAATGTCCGGAGATACGCAGTATTTT,CSARMSGDTQYF
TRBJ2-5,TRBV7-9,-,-,TGTGTCAGCAGTTTATATGGGGAAGAGACCCAGTACTTC,CVSSLYGEETQYF
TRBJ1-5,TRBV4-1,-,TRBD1,TGCGCCAGCAGCCAGTCGCCGGGACAGGGTAATCATCCCCAGCATTTT,CASSQSPGQGNHPQHF
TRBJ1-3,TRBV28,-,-,TGTGCCAGCAGTTTCCCCGGACGGTTCTCTGTAAACGCCATATATTTT,CASSFPGRFSVNAIYF
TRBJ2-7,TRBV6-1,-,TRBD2,TGTACCAGCAGCCCTGGACTAGCGGGGTCCTACGAGCAGTTGTTC,CTSSPGLAGSYEQLF
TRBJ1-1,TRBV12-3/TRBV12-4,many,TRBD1,TGTGCCAGCAGTAAAAGACAGGGGGAGAAAACTGAAGCTTTCTTT,CASSKRQGEKTEAFF
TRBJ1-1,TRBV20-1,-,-,TGCAAGTCGGGACATTTGAACACTGAACCTTTCTTT,CKSGHLNTEPFF
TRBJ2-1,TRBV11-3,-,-,TGTGCCAGCAGCTTAGAGGTGTCGAGCTCCTACAATGAGCGGTTCTTC,CASSLEVSSSYNERFF
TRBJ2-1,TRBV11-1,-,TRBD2,TGTACCAGCAGCTTAATTCGGCTAGCGGGAGGCAACAATGAGCAGTTCTTC,CTSSLIRLAGGNNEQFF
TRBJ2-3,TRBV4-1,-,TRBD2,TGCGCCAGCAGCCTGACTAGCTGGGACCTAGATACGCAGTATTTT,CASSLTSWDLDTQYF
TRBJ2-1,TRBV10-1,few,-,TGCGCCAGCAGTGAAGGGACCGTTCGAAACAATGAGCAGTTCTTC,CASSEGTVRNNEQFF
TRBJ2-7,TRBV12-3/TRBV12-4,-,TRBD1,TGTGCTAGCAGCAAACCGGGACAGGGCGCCTACGAGCAGAACTTC,CASSKPGQGAYEQNF
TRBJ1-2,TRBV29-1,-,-,TGCAGCGTGACAGGCAATCGGAGCTACACCTTC,CSVTGNRSYTF
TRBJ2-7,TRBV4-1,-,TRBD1,TGCGCCAGCAGCCAGGCCGGGACAGGGAAGCACGAGCAGTATTTC,CASSQAGTGKHEQYF
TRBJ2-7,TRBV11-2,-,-,TGTGCCAGCAGCTTAGTCTCCGTAGTCAACTACGAGCAGTACTTC,CASSLVSVVNYEQYF
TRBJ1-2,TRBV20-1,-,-,TGCAGTGCTCCCAGCCTCCGCGACTCGGGCCACACCTTC,CSAPSLRDSGHTF
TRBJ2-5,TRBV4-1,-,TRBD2,TGCGTCAGCAGCCAAGAGGGTGCAGCGGGGTTCGTGGGGCCCCAAGAGACCCAGTACTTC,CVSSQEGAAGFVGPQETQYF
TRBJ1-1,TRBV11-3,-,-,TGTACCAGTAGCTCGGGGGCTATGATCACTGAAGCTTTCTTT,CTSSSGAMITEAFF
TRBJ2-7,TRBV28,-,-,TGTGCCAGCAGTTTGTTCCCCCCTCTTCATTACTTC,CASSLFPPLHYF
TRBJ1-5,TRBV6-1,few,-,TGTGCCAGCAGTGAAGCGGATCGAATTGGGAGTCAGCCCCAGCATTTT,CASSEADRIGSQPQHF
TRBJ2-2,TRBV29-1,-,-,TGCAGCGTTGAAACCGGGGCCGGAAACACCTGGGAGCTGTTTTTT,CSVETGAGNTWELFF
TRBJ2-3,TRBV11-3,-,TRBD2,TGTGCCAGCAGCTTCTCTAGCGGGGCCAATAATACGCAATATTTT,CASSFSSGANNTQYF
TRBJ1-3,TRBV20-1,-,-,TGCAGTGCATTCCACCCCACCTCTAGAAACACCATATATTTT,CSAFHPTSRNTIYF
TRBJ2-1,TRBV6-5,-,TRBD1,TGTGCTAGCAGTTACTATCCGGGACAGGGCTATGATCAGTTCTTC,CASSYYPGQGYDQFF
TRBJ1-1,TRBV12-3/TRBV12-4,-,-,TGTGCCAGCAGTATACAGACAGCGAACACTGAAGCTTTCTTT,CASSIQTANTEAFF
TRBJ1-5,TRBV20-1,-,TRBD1,TGCAGTGCTAGGCTCACAGGGGAACAGTCCCAGCATTTT,CSARLTGEQSQHF
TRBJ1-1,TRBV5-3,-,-,TGTGCCAGAAGCCTCGCCCTTCTGCCCGGTCGGACTGAAGTTTTCTTT,CARSLALLPGRTEVFF
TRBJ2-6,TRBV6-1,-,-,TGTGCCAGCAGTGACTCGAGCTCTGGGGACAACGTCCTGACTTTC,CASSDSSSGDNVLTF
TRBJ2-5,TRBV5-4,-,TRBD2,TGTACCAACAGCTTGGAAGTAGCGGGACGGGAGACCCAGTACTTC,CTNSLEVAGRETQYF
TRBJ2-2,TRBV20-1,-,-,TGCAGTGCTGAGCGGAGCTCGAACACCGGGGAGATGTTTTTT,CSAERSSNTGEMFF
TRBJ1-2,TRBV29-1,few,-,TGCAGCGTTGTCTCCACCGGGACGGACTATGGCTACACCTTC,CSVVSTGTDYGYTF
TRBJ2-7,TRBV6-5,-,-,TGTACCGGCGGCAATGGGGGAGTCACTCGCTACGAGCGGTACTTC,CTGGNGGVTRYERYF
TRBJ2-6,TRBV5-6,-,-,TGTGCCAGCGGCTTTGCCCCGGGGGCCGGGGCCAACGTCCTGACTTTC,CASGFAPGAGANVLTF
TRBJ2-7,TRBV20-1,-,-,TGCAGTGCTAGGAAGGTAAACTCCTACGATCAGTACTTC,CSARKVNSYDQYF
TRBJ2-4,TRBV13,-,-,TGTGCCAGTAGCCTAGAGGGGCCCATAGGGAACATTCAGTACTTC,CASSLEGPIGNIQYF
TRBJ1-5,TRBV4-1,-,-,TGCGACAGCAGCCCTATGGGCGGGGAGGTGGGTCAGCCCCAGCATTTT,CDSSPMGGEVGQPQHF
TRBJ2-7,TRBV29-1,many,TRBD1,TGCAGCGTGGGGGGACAGGCCCCCTACGAGCAGTACTTC,CSVGGQAPYEQYF
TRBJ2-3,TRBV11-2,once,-,TGTGCCAGCAGCTTATTGGGGGGGCGCGTGGGCAATCAGACAGATACGCAGTATTTT,CASSLLGGRVGNQTDTQYF
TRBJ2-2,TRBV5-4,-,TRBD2,TGTGCCAGCAGCCTCCCCTCGGGCGGGAGGTCGAACACCGGGGAGCTGTTTTTT,CASSLPSGGRSNTGELFF
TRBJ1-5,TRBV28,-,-,TGTGCCAGCAGTTTTATAACCGGGACTAACAATCAGCCCCAGCATTTT,CASSFITGTNNQPQHF
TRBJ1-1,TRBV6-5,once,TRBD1,TGTGCCAGCAGTTACGCGGGTTGGACAGGACGTGCAGCTTTCTTT,CASSYAGWTGRAAFF
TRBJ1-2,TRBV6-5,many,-,TGTGCCAGCAGTTCCCAGGGAGGATACTATGGCTACACCTTC,CASSSQGGYYGYTF
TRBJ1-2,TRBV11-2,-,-,TGTGCCAGCAGCCCGGGTCTCATGTATGGCTACAGCTTC,CASSPGLMYGYSF
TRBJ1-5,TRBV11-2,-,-,TGTGCCAGTAGTCGACAGCACAATCAGCCACAGCATTTT,CASSRQHNQPQHF
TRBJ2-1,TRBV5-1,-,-,TGCGCCAAAAAGGATCTGACAGTTAGTAACAATGAGCAGTTCTTC,CAKKDLTVSNNEQFF
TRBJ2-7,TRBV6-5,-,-,TGTGCCGGCAGGTGGGTGAGTGACAGGACCTACGAGCAGTACTTC,CAGRWVSDRTYEQYF
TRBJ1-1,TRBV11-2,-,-,TGTGCCAACAGCTTAAGCGTGTTCGGTGAAGTTTTCTTT,CANSLSVFGEVFF
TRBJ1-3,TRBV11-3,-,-,TGTGACAGCAGGCGGACAGTCTCTGGAAACACCATATATTTT,CDSRRTVSGNTIYF